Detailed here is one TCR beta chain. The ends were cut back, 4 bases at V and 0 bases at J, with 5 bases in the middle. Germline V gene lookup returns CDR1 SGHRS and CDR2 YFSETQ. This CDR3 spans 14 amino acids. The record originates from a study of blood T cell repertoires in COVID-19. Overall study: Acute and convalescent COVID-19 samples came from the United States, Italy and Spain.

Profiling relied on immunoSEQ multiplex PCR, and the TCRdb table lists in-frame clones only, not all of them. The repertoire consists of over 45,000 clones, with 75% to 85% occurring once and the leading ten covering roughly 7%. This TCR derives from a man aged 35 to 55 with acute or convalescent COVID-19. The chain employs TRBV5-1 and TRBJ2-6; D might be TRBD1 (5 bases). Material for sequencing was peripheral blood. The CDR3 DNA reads TGCGCCAGCAGCGACAGCTCTGGGGCCAACGTCCTGACTTTC. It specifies CASSDSSGANVLTF. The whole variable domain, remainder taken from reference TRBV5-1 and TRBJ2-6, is KAGVTQTPRYLIKTRGQQVTLSCSPISGHRSVSWYQQTPGQGLQFLFEYFSETQRNKGNFPGRFSGRQFSNSRSEMNVSTLELGDSALYLCASSDSSGANVLTFGAGSRLTVL.